This T cell receptor (beta chain) stems from a study of T cell repertoires in cytomegalovirus infection (dated 2019 in TCRdb). The study in broad terms: Donor HLA type was relevant to the analysis, because carriage of CMV infection together with the matching HLA type was indicated by public TCR beta signatures. Here is what the overall study found, with its caveats: Carriers of CMV infection plus the relevant HLA type were discriminated by the cumulative frequency of public TCR beta family members in the study cohort and in an independent 352-donor cohort. The ex vivo response was dominated by HLA-C-restricted CMV-specific TCR beta clonotypes, which also provided the single most frequent clonotype in two of eight donors.

The sequencer was an Illumina HiSeq 1500. TCRdb reran the public reads through fastp at Q25 and MiXCR, keeping productive beta chains. All rows with the same CDR3 protein become a single entry with the most common DNA and genes. The sample has a few hundred thousand distinct CDR3 sequences on record, more than 8% of them singletons. The top ten clones comprise about 4.5% of the sample. Taken from cysteine to phenylalanine, the CDR3 has 15 residues. Only the CDR3 DNA stays, 45 bases, in frame from base 1. Per the germline V gene, LGHNA is the CDR1 and YNFKEQ is the CDR2. The V end loses 1 base and the J end loses 3 bases, and a stretch of 11 bases separates them. This clonotype was counted only a few times. What this receptor recognizes is not known. Base qualities are missing; no much larger clone stands one base away.

Sequenced: PBMCs. The chain joins TRBV4-2 to TRBJ2-3; TRBD1 could be the D gene, as 6 bases match. The receptor's source is a human donor in good health (CMV status not recorded). Some clones in this sample may be carry-over from other donors' samples. The DNA sequence is TGTGCCAGCAGCCAAGGGGCAGGGGAAACAGATACGCAGTATTTT. Translated, it reads CASSQGAGETDTQYF.